This T cell receptor beta chain stems from a study of blood T cells in healthy people across ages. This clonotype occurred a few times. The length of the CDR3 is 14 residues. Germline CDR1 SGHTA, CDR2 FQGNSA. The V gene lost 3 bases and the J gene lost 0 bases, with 8 bases spanning the gap. A second PCR of 7 to 11 cycles used a sample-barcoded 5' primer and a J-beta primer mix. From the 5' RACE reads, TCRdb called clonotypes with MiXCR, one entry per CDR3 protein. Here the sample spans roughly 1,000,000 distinct CDR3 sequences, under 30% being singletons. Another study also made use of these data, one on T cells of mothers and their children.

The chain is built from TRBV7-2 and TRBJ1-1, with no clear D. This clonotype originated in a girl aged 2-15 years in good health. The sequenced sample was blood. The CDR3 sequence is CASSFETLNTEAFF. CDR3 sequence (DNA): TGTGCCAGCAGCTTTGAAACCTTGAACACTGAAGCTTTCTTT.